The clone carrying this T cell receptor beta chain was detected only a few times. Produced via immunoSEQ multiplex PCR; TCRdb's table is partial and in-frame only. Counted here are over 85,000 clones, around four fifths occurring once; the ten biggest clones make up almost 3.5%. These data are taken from a study of blood T cell repertoires in COVID-19. The source material was peripheral blood. The TCR originated in a man aged 50 or older with acute or convalescent COVID-19.

CDR3 sequence: CASSLVSAGGRDTQYF. CDR3 DNA: TGTGCCAGCAGCTTAGTTTCGGCGGGGGGCCGGGATACGCAGTATTTT. The chain is built from TRBV7-8 and TRBJ2-3; 8 nucleotides line up with TRBD2. With V trimmed by 1 base and J by 6 bases, 9 bases remained unmatched. CDR3 length equals 16 residues. CDR1 SGHVS and CDR2 FQNEAQ come from the germline V gene.